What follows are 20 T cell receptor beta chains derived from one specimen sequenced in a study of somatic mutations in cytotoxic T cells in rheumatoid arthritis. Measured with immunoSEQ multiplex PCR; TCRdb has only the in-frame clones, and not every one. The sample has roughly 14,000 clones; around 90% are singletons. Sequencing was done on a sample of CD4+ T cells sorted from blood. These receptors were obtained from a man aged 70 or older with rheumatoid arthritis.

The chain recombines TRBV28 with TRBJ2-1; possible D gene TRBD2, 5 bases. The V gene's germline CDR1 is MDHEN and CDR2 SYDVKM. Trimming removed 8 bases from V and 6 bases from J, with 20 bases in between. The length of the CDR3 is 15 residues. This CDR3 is CASGLTRAPANEQFF. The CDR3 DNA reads TGTGCCAGCGGGCTAACTAGAGCCCCCGCCAATGAGCAGTTCTTC.

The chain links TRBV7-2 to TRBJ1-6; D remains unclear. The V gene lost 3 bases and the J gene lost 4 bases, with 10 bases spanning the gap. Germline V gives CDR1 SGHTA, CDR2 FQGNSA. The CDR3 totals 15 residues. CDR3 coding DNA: TGTGCCAGCAGCTTTACGACGGGGTATAATTCACCCCTCCACTTT. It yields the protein CASSFTTGYNSPLHF.

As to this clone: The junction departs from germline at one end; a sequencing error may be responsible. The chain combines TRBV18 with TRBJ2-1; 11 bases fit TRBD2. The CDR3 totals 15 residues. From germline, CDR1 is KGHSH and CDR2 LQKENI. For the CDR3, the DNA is TGTGCCAGCTCGCCACTAGCGGGAGTTTCAAATGAGCAGTTCTTC. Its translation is CASSPLAGVSNEQFF.

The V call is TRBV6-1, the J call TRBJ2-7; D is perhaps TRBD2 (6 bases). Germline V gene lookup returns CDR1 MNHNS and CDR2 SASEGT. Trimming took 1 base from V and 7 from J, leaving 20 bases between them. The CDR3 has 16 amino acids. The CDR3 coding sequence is TGTGCCAGCAGTGAAGTAGGAGGGGCGTTGTGGGGTGAGCAGTACTTC. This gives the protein CASSEVGGALWGEQYF.

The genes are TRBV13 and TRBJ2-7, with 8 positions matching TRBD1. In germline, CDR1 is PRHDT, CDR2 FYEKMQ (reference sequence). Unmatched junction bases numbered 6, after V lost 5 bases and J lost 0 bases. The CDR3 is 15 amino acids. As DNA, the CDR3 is TGTGCCAGCAGCCTTGGACAGGGTACCTCCTACGAGCAGTACTTC. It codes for CASSLGQGTSYEQYF.

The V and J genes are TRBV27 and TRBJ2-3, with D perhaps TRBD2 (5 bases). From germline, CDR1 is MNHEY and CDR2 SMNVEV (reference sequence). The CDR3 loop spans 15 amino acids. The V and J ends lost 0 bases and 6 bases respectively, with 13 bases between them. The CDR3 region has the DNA TGTGCCAGCAGTTTATCAAGAGGTCCGGGGGATACGCAGTATTTT. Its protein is CASSLSRGPGDTQYF.

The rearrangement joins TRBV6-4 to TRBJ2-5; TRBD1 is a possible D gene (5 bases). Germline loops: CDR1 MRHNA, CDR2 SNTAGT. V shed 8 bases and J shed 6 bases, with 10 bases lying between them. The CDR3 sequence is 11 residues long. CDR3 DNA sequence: TGTGCCAGCGGGGCCTATAAGACCCAGTACTTC. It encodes CASGAYKTQYF.

The CDR3 region has the DNA TGTGCCAGCAGTCCACACGTCACGCAGGAGACCCAGTACTTC. It codes for CASSPHVTQETQYF. V usage is TRBV6-1 and J usage is TRBJ2-5; D gene ambiguous. Germline lookup yields CDR1 MNHNS and CDR2 SASEGT. V lost 5 bases to trimming and J lost 5 bases, with 15 bases between them. The CDR3 spans 14 residues.

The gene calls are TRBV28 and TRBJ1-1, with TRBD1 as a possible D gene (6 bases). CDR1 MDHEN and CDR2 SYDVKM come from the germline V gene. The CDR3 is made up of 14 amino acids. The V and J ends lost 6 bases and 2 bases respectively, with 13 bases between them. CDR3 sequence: CASSTYRVNTEAFF. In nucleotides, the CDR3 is TGTGCCAGCAGCACATACAGGGTAAACACTGAAGCTTTCTTT.

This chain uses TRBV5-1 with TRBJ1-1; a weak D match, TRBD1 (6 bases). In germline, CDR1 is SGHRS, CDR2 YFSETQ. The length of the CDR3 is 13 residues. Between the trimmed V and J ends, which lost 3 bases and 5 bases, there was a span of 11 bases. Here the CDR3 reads CASSWGLGTEAFF. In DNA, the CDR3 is TGCGCCAGCAGCTGGGGGCTCGGGACTGAAGCTTTCTTT.

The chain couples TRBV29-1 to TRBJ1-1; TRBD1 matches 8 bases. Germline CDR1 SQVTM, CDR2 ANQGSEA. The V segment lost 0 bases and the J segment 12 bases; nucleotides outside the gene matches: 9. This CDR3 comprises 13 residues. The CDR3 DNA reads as TGCAGCGTTGAAGATCTGTACAGGGGGGCGACTTTCTTT. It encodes CSVEDLYRGATFF.

CDR3 protein: CASTLRPGGTEAFF. The CDR3 bases are TGTGCCAGCACCCTGAGGCCGGGAGGGACTGAAGCTTTCTTT. The V gene is TRBV6-5, the J gene TRBJ1-1; D unresolved. Germline values: CDR1 MNHEY, CDR2 SVGAGI. The germline V and J ends were trimmed by 7 bases and 5 bases, with 17 bases remaining between them. CDR3 length equals 14 residues.

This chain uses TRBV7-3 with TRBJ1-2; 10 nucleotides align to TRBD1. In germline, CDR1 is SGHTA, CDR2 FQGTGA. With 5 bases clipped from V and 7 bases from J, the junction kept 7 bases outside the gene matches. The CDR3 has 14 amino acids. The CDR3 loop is CASSNPGQGSGYTF. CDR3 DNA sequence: TGTGCCAGCAGCAACCCGGGACAGGGGTCTGGCTACACCTTC.

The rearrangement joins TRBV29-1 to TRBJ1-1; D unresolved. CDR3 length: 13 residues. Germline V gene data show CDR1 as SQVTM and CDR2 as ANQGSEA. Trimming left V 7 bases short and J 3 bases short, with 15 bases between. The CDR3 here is CSAIEGIYTEAFF. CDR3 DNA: TGCAGCGCGATAGAGGGTATATACACTGAAGCTTTCTTT. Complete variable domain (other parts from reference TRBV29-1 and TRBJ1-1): SAVISQKPSRDICQRGTSLTIQCQVDSQVTMMFWYRQQPGQSLTLIATANQGSEATYESGFVIDKFPISRPNLTFSTLTVSNMSPEDSSIYLCSAIEGIYTEAFFGQGTRLTVV.

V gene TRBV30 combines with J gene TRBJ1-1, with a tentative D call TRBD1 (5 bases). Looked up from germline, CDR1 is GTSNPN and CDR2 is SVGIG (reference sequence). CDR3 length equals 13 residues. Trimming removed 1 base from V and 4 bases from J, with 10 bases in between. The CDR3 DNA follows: TGTGCCTGGAGTGGACTCGGGGGCACTGAAGCTTTCTTT. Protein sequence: CAWSGLGGTEAFF.

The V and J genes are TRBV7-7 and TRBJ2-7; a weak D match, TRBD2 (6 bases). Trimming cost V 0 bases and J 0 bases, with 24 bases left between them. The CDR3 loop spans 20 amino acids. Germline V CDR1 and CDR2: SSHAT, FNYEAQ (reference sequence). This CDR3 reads CASSLATRQPEWRGSYEQYF. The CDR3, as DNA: TGTGCCAGCAGCTTAGCCACCCGACAGCCCGAATGGAGGGGCTCCTACGAGCAGTACTTC.

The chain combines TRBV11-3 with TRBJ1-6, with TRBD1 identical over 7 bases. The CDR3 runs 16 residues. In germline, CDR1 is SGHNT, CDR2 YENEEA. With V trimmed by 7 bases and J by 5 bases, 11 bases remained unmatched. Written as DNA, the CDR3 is TGTGCCAGCAACCCCCCCCGACAGGGCAATAATTCACCCCTCCACTTT. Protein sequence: CASNPPRQGNNSPLHF.

The CDR3 DNA is TGTGCCAGCGGACATAATGAAAAACTGTTTTTT. This translates into CASGHNEKLFF. The gene calls are TRBV27 and TRBJ1-4; weak D call: TRBD1 (5 bases). CDR3 size: 11 residues. Between the trimmed V and J ends, which lost 8 bases and 4 bases, there was a span of 5 bases. CDR1 and CDR2 from the germline V gene are MNHEY and SMNVEV (reference sequence).

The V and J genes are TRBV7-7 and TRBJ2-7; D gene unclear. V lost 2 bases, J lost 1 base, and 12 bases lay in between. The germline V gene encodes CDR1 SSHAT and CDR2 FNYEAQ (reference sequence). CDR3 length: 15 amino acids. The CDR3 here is CASSLTTDLSYEQYF. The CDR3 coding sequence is TGTGCCAGCAGCTTAACGACTGACCTTTCCTACGAGCAGTACTTC.

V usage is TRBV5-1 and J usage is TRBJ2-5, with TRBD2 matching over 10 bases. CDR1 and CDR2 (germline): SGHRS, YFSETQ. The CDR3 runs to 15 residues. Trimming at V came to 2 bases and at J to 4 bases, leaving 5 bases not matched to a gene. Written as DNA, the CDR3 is TGCGCCAGCAGCTTAGGGATAGCGGGAGGAGAGACCCAGTACTTC. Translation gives CASSLGIAGGETQYF.